This T cell receptor (beta chain) was captured by sequencing in a study of cytomegalovirus exposure and HLA in healthy donors. Findings and caveats of the study: In all likelihood, a cluster of highly shared sequence variants was a sequencing artifact. TCR sequences were mostly rare, though some public TCRs occurred in many donors.

It was with 60 Vbeta and 13 Jbeta primers that the PCR ran. Clones were sequenced by immunoSEQ multiplex PCR, and TCRdb holds only the in-frame ones, with some missing. Of 140,000 to 150,000 clones in the sample, roughly 66% were seen once. The CDR3 spans 14 residues. V was clipped by 4 bases and J by 7 bases, with 12 bases between them. The germline CDR1 and CDR2 sequences are SGHRS and YFSETQ. With regard to this clone: Its antigen is unidentified. Other DNA sequences in this specimen translate into the identical CDR3.

Material: PBMCs. The receptor comes from a woman aged 55 to 70 in good health and CMV-seronegative. The gene calls are TRBV5-1 and TRBJ1-6; D ambiguous. CDR3 DNA sequence: TGCGCCAGCAGCGGAGGACTGACCAATTCACCCCTCCACTTT. Translation gives CASSGGLTNSPLHF.